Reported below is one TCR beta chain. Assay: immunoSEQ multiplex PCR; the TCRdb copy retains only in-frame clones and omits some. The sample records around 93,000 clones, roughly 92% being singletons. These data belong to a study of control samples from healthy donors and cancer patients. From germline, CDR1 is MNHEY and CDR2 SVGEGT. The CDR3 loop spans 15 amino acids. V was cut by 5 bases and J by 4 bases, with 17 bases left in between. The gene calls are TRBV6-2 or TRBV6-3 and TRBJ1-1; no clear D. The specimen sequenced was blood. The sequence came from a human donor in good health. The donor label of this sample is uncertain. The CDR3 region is CASSSRWGVSTEAFF. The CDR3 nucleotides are TGTGCCAGCAGTAGCCGCTGGGGAGTATCCACTGAAGCTTTCTTT.